The rows below give T cell receptor beta chains drawn from one sample of a study of cytomegalovirus exposure and HLA in healthy donors. Here immunoSEQ multiplex PCR was the method, and the copy in TCRdb shows in-frame clones only, minus some. In the table there are about 140,000 clones, almost 85% of which are singletons. Sequenced material: PBMCs. All receptors come from a woman under 40 in good health and CMV-seronegative. The CDR3 runs from the conserved cysteine through the conserved F or W. D genes are given only for firm matches. Clone sizes are given selectively: once, few, many, or a class where the clone is expanded.

TRBV18	TRBJ1-1	NA	TRBD1	CASSRRQGLNTEAFF	TGTGCCAGCTCACGTAGACAGGGTTTGAACACTGAAGCTTTCTTT
TRBV7-9	TRBJ1-3	NA	TRBD1	CASRDRTGNTIYF	TGTGCCAGCAGGGACAGGACTGGAAACACCATATATTTT
TRBV2	TRBJ1-2	NA	NA	CASSEIGGNLGYTF	TGTGCCAGCAGTGAAATCGGGGGGAACCTTGGCTACACCTTC
TRBV5-4	TRBJ1-2	NA	TRBD1	CASSLGQGSNYGYTF	TGTGCCAGCAGCTTGGGACAGGGGTCTAACTATGGCTACACCTTC
TRBV10-1	TRBJ2-3	NA	NA	CASSETSTDTQYF	TGCGCCAGCAGTGAGACTAGCACAGATACGCAGTATTTT
TRBV5-4	TRBJ1-1	NA	TRBD1	CASSNRDRVGRAFF	TGTGCCAGCAGCAACCGGGACAGGGTTGGTCGAGCTTTCTTT
TRBV6-6	TRBJ2-7	NA	NA	CASSYSVGEYEQYF	TGTGCCAGCAGTTACTCGGTTGGGGAGTACGAGCAGTACTTC
TRBV10-3	TRBJ2-3	NA	TRBD2	CAIKPSSGGANTQYF	TGTGCCATCAAGCCCTCTAGCGGGGGGGCGAATACGCAGTATTTT
TRBV7-2	TRBJ1-2	NA	TRBD1	CASSPTGEGGAFRVSF	TGTGCCAGCAGCCCTACCGGAGAAGGGGGCGCATTCAGAGTCTCCTTC
TRBV6-6	TRBJ1-2	NA	NA	CASSSRGTMNYGYTF	TGTGCCAGCAGTTCGCGCGGGACTATGAACTATGGCTACACCTTC
TRBV7-8	TRBJ2-5	NA	TRBD1	CASSFSRDRGLQETQYF	TGTGCCAGCAGCTTTTCGAGGGACAGGGGGCTTCAAGAGACCCAGTACTTC
TRBV5-6	TRBJ2-2	NA	TRBD2	CASSWHRGVQANTGELFF	TGTGCCAGCAGCTGGCACCGGGGGGTTCAGGCGAACACCGGGGAGCTGTTTTTT
TRBV5-4	TRBJ2-7	NA	NA	CASSKRQPYEQYF	TGTGCCAGCAGCAAAAGACAGCCTTACGAGCAGTACTTC
TRBV2	TRBJ2-2	NA	TRBD1	CASSERDRGRGELFF	TGTGCCAGCAGTGAACGGGACAGGGGGCGAGGGGAGCTGTTTTTT
TRBV4-1	TRBJ1-2	NA	NA	CASSQDWGLNGYTF	TGCGCCAGCAGCCAAGATTGGGGGCTCAATGGCTACACCTTC
TRBV4-3	TRBJ2-1	NA	NA	CASSHARGSNEQFF	TGCGCCAGCAGCCACGCCAGGGGAAGCAATGAGCAGTTCTTC
TRBV5-5	TRBJ1-5	NA	NA	CASSLGPNQPQHF	TGTGCCAGCAGCTTGGGGCCCAATCAGCCCCAGCATTTT
TRBV6-1	TRBJ2-7	NA	NA	CASRKTGTYEQYF	TGTGCCAGCAGGAAAACAGGGACCTACGAGCAGTACTTC
TRBV5-1	TRBJ2-1	NA	NA	CASSTLTGSSYNEQFF	TGCGCCAGCAGCACCTTGACAGGCAGCTCCTACAATGAGCAGTTCTTC
TRBV5-1	TRBJ1-1	NA	NA	CASTPRAGGPTEAFF	TGCGCCAGCACCCCTCGGGCGGGGGGTCCCACTGAAGCTTTCTTT
TRBV5-1	TRBJ2-2	NA	TRBD2	CASSSKTSGGSLEELFF	TGCGCCAGCAGCTCTAAGACTAGCGGGGGGTCCCTTGAGGAGCTGTTTTTT
TRBV5-1	TRBJ1-1	NA	TRBD1	CASSLQGMNTEAFF	TGCGCCAGCAGCTTACAGGGGATGAATACTGAAGCTTTCTTT
TRBV28	TRBJ1-2	once	NA	CASSPGYGYTF	TGTGCCAGCAGCCCCGGCTATGGCTACACCTTC
TRBV6-4	TRBJ1-1	NA	NA	CASSVNPGETEAFF	TGTGCCAGCAGTGTCAATCCAGGGGAGACTGAAGCTTTCTTT
TRBV18	TRBJ1-2	NA	NA	CASSPPGQGPSALYGYTF	TGTGCCAGCTCACCACCTGGTCAGGGGCCCTCAGCCCTTTATGGCTACACCTTC
TRBV5-1	TRBJ2-1	few	NA	CASSLFLATKLGNEQFF	TGCGCCAGCAGCTTATTCTTAGCGACCAAACTTGGGAATGAGCAGTTCTTC
TRBV28	TRBJ2-7	NA	NA	CASSLGGPHEQYF	TGTGCCAGCAGTCTTGGCGGCCCCCACGAGCAGTACTTC
TRBV5-1	TRBJ2-2	few	TRBD2	CASSGRSGGPGGELFF	TGCGCCAGCAGTGGCCGTAGCGGGGGTCCCGGAGGGGAGCTGTTTTTT
TRBV19	TRBJ1-1	NA	NA	CASSLGARTEAFF	TGTGCCAGTAGTCTGGGGGCACGGACTGAAGCTTTCTTT
TRBV2	TRBJ2-3	NA	TRBD1	CASSQGAGGTQYF	TGTGCCAGCTCTCAGGGGGCCGGGGGTACGCAGTATTTT
TRBV7-3	TRBJ1-1	NA	NA	CASSQSGSTEAFF	TGTGCCAGCAGTCAGTCCGGGAGCACTGAAGCTTTCTTT
TRBV11-2	TRBJ2-3	NA	TRBD2	CASSFAGGRSTDTQYF	TGTGCCAGCAGTTTCGCGGGGGGCCGTTCCACAGATACGCAGTATTTT
TRBV13	TRBJ1-1	NA	NA	CASSLGRDTEAFF	TGTGCCAGCAGCTTAGGCAGGGACACTGAAGCTTTCTTT
TRBV27	TRBJ2-7	NA	TRBD2	CASSRARGSGGYEQYF	TGTGCCAGCAGCCGGGCGCGGGGTAGCGGGGGCTACGAGCAGTACTTC
TRBV9	TRBJ2-1	NA	TRBD1	CASSVGTGGNEQFF	TGTGCCAGCAGCGTAGGCACAGGGGGAAATGAGCAGTTCTTC
TRBV5-1	TRBJ2-3	NA	TRBD2	CASSFGTSGWNTDTQYF	TGCGCCAGCAGCTTCGGGACTAGCGGGTGGAACACAGATACGCAGTATTTT
TRBV7-2	TRBJ2-7	NA	NA	CASSFKGHSSYEQYF	TGTGCCAGCAGCTTCAAGGGGCACTCCTCCTACGAGCAGTACTTC
TRBV2	TRBJ1-4	NA	NA	CASSENRRSGEKLFF	TGTGCCAGCAGTGAAAACAGGCGAAGTGGGGAAAAACTGTTTTTT
TRBV5-1	TRBJ1-4	NA	NA	CASSMGEVGEKLFF	TGCGCCAGCAGCATGGGAGAGGTTGGAGAAAAACTGTTTTTT
TRBV9	TRBJ1-6	many	NA	CASSAGQNNSPLHF	TGTGCCAGCAGCGCCGGACAGAATAATTCACCCCTCCACTTT
TRBV6-5	TRBJ1-1	NA	NA	CASSYGRGTEAFF	TGTGCCAGCAGTTACGGTAGGGGCACTGAAGCTTTCTTT
TRBV5-1	TRBJ1-6	NA	TRBD1	CASSLADRGRGRSYNSPLHF	TGCGCCAGCAGCTTGGCCGACAGGGGGCGTGGGCGCTCCTATAATTCACCCCTCCACTTT